The 20 T cell receptor beta chains presented below share a single source sample, sequenced in a study of patients and donors after allogeneic stem cell transplantation. Each CDR3 protein is one row after TCRdb ran MiXCR on the RT-PCR reads. Among approximately 220,000 distinct CDR3 sequences listed, about 38% were seen once. Sequenced material: blood, either unsorted or a sorted T cell fraction (not recorded which). These TCRs come from a human donor who was either an allogeneic HSCT recipient or a stem cell or donor lymphocyte infusion donor (not recorded which). It is not recorded whose cells these are; they may come from a transplant donor.

The chain is built from TRBV7-3 and TRBJ2-1, with a possible D match to TRBD1 (6 bases). V shed 2 bases and J shed 6 bases, with 11 bases lying between them. Germline V gene lookup returns CDR1 SGHTA and CDR2 FQGTGA. The CDR3 is 14 residues long. The CDR3 DNA reads as TGTGCCAGCAGCTTATACCCGACAGGCAATGAGCAGTTCTTC. Its translation is CASSLYPTGNEQFF. The variable domain in full, with the rest retrieved from reference TRBV7-3 and TRBJ2-1, is GAGVSQTPSNKVTEKGKYVELRCDPISGHTALYWYRQSLGQGPEFLIYFQGTGAADDSGLPNDRFFAVRPEGSVSTLKIQRTERGDSAVYLCASSLYPTGNEQFFGPGTRLTVL.

This clonotype was counted between two and nine times. This sequence joins TRBV29-1 and TRBJ1-2, with a tentative D call TRBD1 (5 bases). Germline V gene lookup returns CDR1 SQVTM and CDR2 ANQGSEA. Trimming removed 4 bases from V and 8 bases from J, with 14 bases in between. This CDR3 contains 12 residues. The CDR3 sequence: CSVGGVLEGYTF. In nucleotides, the CDR3 is TGCAGCGTTGGAGGGGTGCTGGAGGGCTACACCTTC.

This clonotype was found a few times. This sequence joins TRBV12-3 or TRBV12-4 and TRBJ2-2; D is possibly TRBD1 (5 bases). The CDR3 loop spans 15 amino acids. V lost 3 bases and J lost 1, with 9 bases in between. CDR3 in DNA: TGTGCCAGCAGTTTCATCACAGGGAACACCGGGGAGCTGTTTTTT. Its protein product is CASSFITGNTGELFF.

This chain uses TRBV4-3 with TRBJ1-3; D is ambiguous. The CDR3 contains 16 residues. V lost 4 bases and J lost 3, with 16 bases in between. Germline CDR1 is LGHNA and CDR2 is YSLEER. The CDR3 protein is CASSRIGGGGGNTIYF. In nucleotides, the CDR3 is TGCGCCAGCAGCCGCATAGGTGGTGGTGGTGGAAACACCATATATTTT.

This clonotype turned up a few times. This chain connects TRBV27 to TRBJ1-2; perhaps TRBD1 as D (6 bases). The germline V gene encodes CDR1 MNHEY and CDR2 SMNVEV (reference sequence). The CDR3 runs 13 residues. V lost 11 bases and J lost 5, with 18 bases in between. The DNA of the CDR3 is TGTGCCGTTGGCCGGCCAGGGGTATATGGCTACACCTTC. This codes for CAVGRPGVYGYTF.

The chain recombines TRBV7-9 with TRBJ1-1, with 9 nucleotides matching TRBD1. CDR1 and CDR2 from the germline V gene are SEHNR and FQNEAQ (reference sequence). This CDR3 has 16 amino acids. The ends lost 0 bases at V and 4 bases at J; junction bases unmatched: 6. The CDR3 spells CASSLARLTGGTEAFF. CDR3 DNA: TGTGCCAGCAGCTTAGCCCGGTTGACAGGGGGCACTGAAGCTTTCTTT.

The chain is built from TRBV7-2 and TRBJ2-2, with D maybe TRBD1 (5 bases). The length of the CDR3 is 15 residues. Germline V gives CDR1 SGHTA, CDR2 FQGNSA. V lost 2 bases and J 10 bases, leaving 17 bases between the germline ends. The CDR3 loop reads CASSLMQGPLKELFF. The CDR3 nucleotides read TGTGCCAGCAGCTTAATGCAGGGCCCCCTGAAGGAGCTGTTTTTT.

This clonotype was counted a single time. This sequence joins TRBV28 and TRBJ1-2, with 7 bases aligning to TRBD1. CDR1 is MDHEN, CDR2 SYDVKM, per germline. Trimming at V came to 1 base and at J to 6 bases, leaving 5 bases not matched to a gene. This CDR3 spans 14 amino acids. The CDR3 bases are TGTGCCAGCAGTTTATTACCAGGGGGGGATGGCTACACCTTC. Residues: CASSLLPGGDGYTF.

The rearrangement joins TRBV28 to TRBJ2-3, with D perhaps TRBD1 or TRBD2 (6 bases each). Per the germline V gene, CDR1 is MDHEN and CDR2 is SYDVKM. Trimming removed 11 bases from V and 5 bases from J, with 23 bases in between. The length of the CDR3 is 15 residues. The CDR3 region is CAAAGGSGRRDTQYF. The DNA of the CDR3 is TGTGCCGCCGCCGGGGGCTCTGGCCGTAGAGATACGCAGTATTTT.

V and J are TRBV10-3 and TRBJ1-1; a possible D gene is TRBD1 (6 bases). CDR3 size: 13 residues. V was cut by 6 bases and J by 1 base, with 9 bases left in between. CDR1 and CDR2 (germline): ENHRY, SYGVKD. The CDR3 is CAIRGGPNTEAFF. The CDR3 DNA sequence: TGTGCCATCAGGGGGGGCCCGAACACTGAAGCTTTCTTT.

There are a few counts of this clonotype. The V gene is TRBV12-3 or TRBV12-4, the J gene TRBJ2-7, with D possibly matching TRBD1 (6 bases). The CDR3 spans 12 residues. V was cut by 4 bases and J by 11 bases, with 15 bases left in between. The CDR3 loop reads CASSSLWGREYF. As DNA, the CDR3 is TGTGCCAGCAGTTCCCTCTGGGGGCGAGAGTACTTC.

In this sample, this clonotype turned up many times. This sequence joins TRBV29-1 and TRBJ1-1, with D possibly matching TRBD1 (5 bases). V dropped 6 bases and J dropped 0 bases, with 11 bases sitting between them. The CDR3 runs 13 residues. The V gene's germline CDR1 is SQVTM and CDR2 ANQGSEA. The CDR3 here is CSVEGRMNTEAFF. The CDR3 nucleotides are TGCAGCGTCGAGGGACGGATGAACACTGAAGCTTTCTTT.

The chain combines TRBV10-3 with TRBJ1-1; the match to TRBD1 covers 9 bases. This CDR3 has 14 amino acids. Germline CDR1 and CDR2: ENHRY and SYGVKD. Trimming cost V 7 bases and J 8 bases; bases outside gene matches: 11. For the CDR3, the DNA is TGTGCCATCATCCCGGACAGGGGATCGGGAGAAGCTTTCTTT. Amino acid sequence: CAIIPDRGSGEAFF.

This chain links TRBV12-3 or TRBV12-4 with TRBJ1-5; 7 nucleotides agree with TRBD1. The CDR3 spans 13 residues. V gave up 6 bases and J gave up 7 bases; unmatched junction bases: 6. CDR3 amino acids: CASRDQGDQPQHF. As DNA, the CDR3 is TGTGCCAGCAGAGATCAGGGGGACCAGCCCCAGCATTTT.

CDR3 protein: CAWSWGGLMNTEAFF. The CDR3 nucleotides are TGTGCCTGGAGTTGGGGAGGGTTGATGAACACTGAAGCTTTCTTT. The chain combines TRBV30 with TRBJ1-1; D call uncertain. From germline, CDR1 is GTSNPN and CDR2 SVGIG (reference sequence). The CDR3 length is 15 residues. The V end was cut by 2 bases, the J end by 0 bases, with 13 bases between.

The gene calls are TRBV24-1 and TRBJ2-1, with 8 bases fitting TRBD2. The J segment lost 9 bases and the V segment lost 5 bases, leaving 11 bases of the junction unmatched. The CDR3 is 15 residues long. CDR1 and CDR2 (germline): KGHDR, SFDVKD. CDR3 nucleotide sequence: TGTGCCACCAGTGTGAATCGGGGGGGCCTTGGTGAGCAGTTCTTC. Encoded protein: CATSVNRGGLGEQFF.

The chain employs TRBV18 and TRBJ1-3; unclear D gene. The V end lost 3 bases, the J end lost 1 base, and 10 bases lay between the germline ends. Per the germline V gene, CDR1 is KGHSH and CDR2 is LQKENI. CDR3 length: 15 amino acids. CDR3 sequence: CASSPIGDSGNTIYF. Here the CDR3 DNA reads TGTGCCAGCTCACCGATCGGGGATTCTGGAAACACCATATATTTT.

The genes are TRBV10-3 and TRBJ1-5, with 8 nucleotides matching TRBD1. V was clipped by 6 bases and J by 6 bases; unmatched bases: 4. The germline V gene has CDR1 ENHRY and CDR2 SYGVKD. This CDR3 has 13 residues. The CDR3 protein is CAIRGQAGQPQHF. CDR3 bases: TGTGCCATCAGGGGACAGGCTGGTCAGCCCCAGCATTTT.

The chain is built from TRBV7-2 and TRBJ1-1, with D tentatively TRBD1 (6 bases). Deletions cut 5 bases from V and 1 base from J, with 11 bases between. The CDR3 consists of 14 residues. The germline CDR1 and CDR2 sequences are SGHTA and FQGNSA. The CDR3 loop reads CASSRRRGNTEAFF. CDR3 DNA: TGTGCCAGCAGCCGACGCAGGGGGAACACTGAAGCTTTCTTT. The variable domain in full, with the rest retrieved from reference TRBV7-2 and TRBJ1-1, is GAGVSQSPSNKVTEKGKDVELRCDPISGHTALYWYRQSLGQGLEFLIYFQGNSAPDKSGLPSDRFSAERTGGSVSTLTIQRTQQEDSAVYLCASSRRRGNTEAFFGQGTRLTVV.

This clonotype was found a few times. The chain is built from TRBV5-1 and TRBJ1-5; 10 nucleotides align to TRBD1. The V gene end was trimmed by 1 base and the J gene end by 5 bases; junction bases not matched to a gene: 3. CDR1 is SGHRS and CDR2 is YFSETQ in the germline V gene. This CDR3 contains 15 residues. CDR3 in DNA: TGCGCCAGCAGCTTGACCGGGACAGGGGATCAGCCCCAGCATTTT. This sequence encodes CASSLTGTGDQPQHF.